This T cell receptor (beta chain) was identified during a study of shared clonotypes between healthy human individuals (dated by TCRdb to 2019 to 2021). Concerning the study at large: A couple of women and three men aged 18 to 49 years were included in the cohort. For each donor, CD4 naive and CD4 memory were each run on three plates, CD8 naive on two plates, and CD8 memory on one plate. To estimate repertoire size and how much clonotypes are shared between individuals, the study performed deep sequencing of blood TCR repertoires from 4 to 6 healthy adults. Different laboratories and diverse techniques were used to prepare libraries and sequence TCR repertoires, to increase sequencing depth and limit assay-specific biases. Between about 0.94 and 10 billion PBMCs per donor were obtained by leukapheresis.

Deletion took 1 base off V and 0 bases off J, with a span of 10 bases between the germline ends. The germline V gene supplies CDR1 KGHSH and CDR2 LQKENI. From its cysteine to its phenylalanine, the CDR3 spans 16 amino acids. CDR3 DNA only is kept here, 48 bases in frame from base 1. Using the deep immunoSEQ assay, TCR CDR3 regions were amplified from genomic DNA by multiplex PCR. For each cell subset, the extracted genomic DNA was distributed evenly across all wells of several immunoSEQ 96-well plates, and each plate served as one replicate. Each replicate PCR for sorted subsets received about 0.2 ug genomic DNA, equal to tens of thousands of T cell genomes. Purified libraries were measured with a Qubit 3.0 fluorometer, size-checked on a Bioanalyzer 2100, and measured again with the KAPA Library Quantification kit. Every immunoSEQ 96-well plate was sequenced on a separate single-read 150-cycle Illumina NextSeq 550 flow cell. Per the original workflow: Because the immunoSEQ output held only junctional sequences and lacked quality scores, the filtering could not match the filtering applied to full-length reads. To assign V/J genes and CDR3, sequences were annotated against IMGT germline references using PyIR, a Python wrapper for IgBLAST v1.9. Reads were filtered out if the reads had weak V/J assignments (E-value above 1e-6), no CDR3, stop codons, out-of-frame junctions, or ambiguous translated residues. A V3J clonotype was defined by an identical inferred V gene, J gene, and CDR3 amino acid sequence. To compute the percentage overlap between repertoires, the number of shared unique clonotypes was divided by the size of the smaller repertoire. Repertoire richness was assessed with RTK rarefaction, the Chao1 estimator, and Recon v2.1 estimates of unobserved clonotypes. For all TCRbeta clonotypes obtained by the gDNA method from four donors, generation probabilities were computed with OLGA. In TCRdb, the immuneACCESS table is reduced to in-frame sequences with V and J assigned. These tables do not hold every clone; where another copy was compared, an unresolved V gene accounts for under half, and the others remain unexplained. The DNA was the basis for D and trimming; V, J and clone size are from that table. Across this sample there are 1.6 million or so clones, with about 98.5% seen only once. The ten top clones hold around 0.38% of the sample.

Results the study describes overall, beyond this receptor: Naive subsets generally had larger estimated clonotype richness than memory subsets did. When a handful of donors were compared, the shared fraction of clonotypes was 5% to 6.5% for naive CD4, about 4% for naive CD8, roughly 2.3% for memory CD4, and less than 0.45% for memory CD8. Pairwise subsampling led to the expectation that sequencing depth would affect the degree of clonotype sharing among donors. Sampling was restricted to blood, and TCR repertoires in tissue are likely to differ from TCR repertoires in blood. Even with the large sequencing depth, rarefaction of the sorted-subset datasets indicated that sequencing was incomplete. Compared with non-shared clonotypes, clonotypes shared by all four sorted-subset donors had higher generation probabilities. The genetic and exposure-history diversity represented was limited by the small number of donors.

This clone has a single count. There is no known antigen for this receptor. No per-base quality is available; no much larger clone lies one base away. Healthy HIV-negative adults with no recently reported acute infections or vaccinations were included as donors. All donors were Caucasian adults living in Nashville, Tennessee, USA. CD4+ T cells were enriched by magnetic negative selection; naive cells were then positively selected on CD45RA, and the negative fraction formed the memory subset. Blood was obtained by leukapheresis, after which PBMCs were separated by Ficoll-Histopaque density gradient centrifugation and cryopreserved in liquid nitrogen vapor phase. Purity and quantity of every magnetically sorted T cell population were checked by analytical flow cytometry. Genomic DNA was isolated from every sorted fraction and measured by UV absorbance on a Nanodrop 2000c.

The sample consisted of naive CD4+ T cells sorted from blood. The sample's cell subset or site label, in plain terms: CD45RA+ positively selected. The TCR was taken from a man aged 25 to 40 in good health. The rearrangement combines TRBV18 with TRBJ1-3; perhaps TRBD1 is the D gene, with 5 bases matching. CDR3 reads: CASSPRDFGSGNTIYF. The DNA sequence is TGTGCCAGCTCACCACGGGACTTCGGCTCTGGAAACACCATATATTTT.